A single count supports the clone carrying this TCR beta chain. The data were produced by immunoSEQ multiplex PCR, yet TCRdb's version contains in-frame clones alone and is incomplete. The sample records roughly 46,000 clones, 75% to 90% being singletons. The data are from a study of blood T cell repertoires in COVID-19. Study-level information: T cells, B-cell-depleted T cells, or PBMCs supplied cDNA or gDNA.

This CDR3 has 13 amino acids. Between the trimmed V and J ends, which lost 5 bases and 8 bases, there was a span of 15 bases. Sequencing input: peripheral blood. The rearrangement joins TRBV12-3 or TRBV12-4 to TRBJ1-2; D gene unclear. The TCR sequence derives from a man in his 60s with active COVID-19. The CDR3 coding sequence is TGTGCCAGCAGTCCCCAGGAGGGTTGGGGCTACACCTTC. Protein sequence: CASSPQEGWGYTF.